The T cell receptor beta chain described here comes from a study of T cell repertoires in cytomegalovirus infection. TCRdb recomputed calls from the reads with MiXCR, one row per CDR3 protein. The sample yields around 900,000 distinct CDR3 sequences, roughly 30% seen once. The CDR3 is 14 amino acids. Looked up from germline, CDR1 is LGHNT and CDR2 is FRNRAP. V shed 2 bases and J shed 7 bases, with 12 bases lying between them. To note about this clonotype: Its specificity is not known.

The starting material was cultured CD8+ T cells from PBMCs, obtained from culture after CMV antigen stimulation. The rearrangement links TRBV12-5 to TRBJ2-1; maybe TRBD1 (6 bases). The sequence was obtained from a human donor in good health (CMV status not recorded). Some clones in this sample may be carry-over from other donors' samples. CDR3 sequence: CASGLIGGGNEQFF. In nucleotides, the CDR3 is TGTGCTAGTGGTTTGATAGGGGGTGGGAATGAGCAGTTCTTC.